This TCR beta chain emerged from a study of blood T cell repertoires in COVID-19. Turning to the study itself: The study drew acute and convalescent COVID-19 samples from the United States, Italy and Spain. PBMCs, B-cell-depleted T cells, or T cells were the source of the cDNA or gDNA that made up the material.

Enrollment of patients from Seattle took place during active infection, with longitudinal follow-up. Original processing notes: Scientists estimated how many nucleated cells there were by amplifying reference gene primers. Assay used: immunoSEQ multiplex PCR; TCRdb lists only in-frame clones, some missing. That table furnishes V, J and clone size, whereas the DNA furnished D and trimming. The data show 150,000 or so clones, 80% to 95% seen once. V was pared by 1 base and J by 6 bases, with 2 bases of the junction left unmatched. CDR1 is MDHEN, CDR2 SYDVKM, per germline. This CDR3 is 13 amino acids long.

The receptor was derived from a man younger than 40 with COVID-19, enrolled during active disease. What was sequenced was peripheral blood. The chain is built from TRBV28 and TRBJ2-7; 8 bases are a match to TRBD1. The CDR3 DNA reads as TGTGCCAGCAGTTTATTTGACAGGGGCGAGCAGTACTTC. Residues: CASSLFDRGEQYF. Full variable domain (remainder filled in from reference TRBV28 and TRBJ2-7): DVKVTQSSRYLVKRTGEKVFLECVQDMDHENMFWYRQDPGLGLRLIYFSYDVKMKEKGDIPEGYSVSREKKERFSLILESASTNQTSMYLCASSLFDRGEQYFGPGTRLTVT.